What follows is one T cell receptor (beta chain) and its context. These data originate in a study of shared clonotypes between healthy human individuals. The protocol was immunoSEQ multiplex PCR, while the TCRdb copy is restricted to in-frame clones and leaves out a portion. The table lists 2 million to 2.5 million clones, approximately 93% of them singletons. This CDR3 has 13 residues. Trimming shortened V by 4 bases and J by 0 bases, and 7 bases separated the two germline ends. Per the germline V gene, CDR1 is SGHRS and CDR2 is YFSETQ. This clonotype was sampled from a man between 18 and 35 years old in good health. Some clones in this sample may be carry-over from other donors' samples. V gene TRBV5-1 combines with J gene TRBJ2-5, with D unresolved. What was sequenced was naive CD4+ T cells from PBMCs. Stated subset: CD45RA+ positively selected. This CDR3 is CASSVGDQETQYF. The DNA for the CDR3 is TGCGCCAGCAGCGTTGGGGACCAAGAGACCCAGTACTTC. Variable domain in full (rest from reference TRBV5-1 and TRBJ2-5): KAGVTQTPRYLIKTRGQQVTLSCSPISGHRSVSWYQQTPGQGLQFLFEYFSETQRNKGNFPGRFSGRQFSNSRSEMNVSTLELGDSALYLCASSVGDQETQYFGPGTRLLVL.